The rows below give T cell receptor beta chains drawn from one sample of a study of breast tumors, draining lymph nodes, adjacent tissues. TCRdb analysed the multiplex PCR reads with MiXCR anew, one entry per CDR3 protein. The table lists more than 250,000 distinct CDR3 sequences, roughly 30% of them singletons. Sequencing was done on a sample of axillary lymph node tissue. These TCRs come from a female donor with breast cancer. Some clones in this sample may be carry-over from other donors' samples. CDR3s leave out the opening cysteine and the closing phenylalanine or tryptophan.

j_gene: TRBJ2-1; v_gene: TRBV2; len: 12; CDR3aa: ASSRTAQSPEQF
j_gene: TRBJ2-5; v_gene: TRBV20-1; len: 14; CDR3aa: SARRTSGGVGETQY
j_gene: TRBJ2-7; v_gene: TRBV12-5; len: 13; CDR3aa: ASGSGLHWRQEQY
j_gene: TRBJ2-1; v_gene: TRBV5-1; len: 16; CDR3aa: ASSSTWSGSASANEQF
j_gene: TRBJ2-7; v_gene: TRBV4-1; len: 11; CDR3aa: ASGAGESDEQY
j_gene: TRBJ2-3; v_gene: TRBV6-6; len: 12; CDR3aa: ASSHAPAADTQY
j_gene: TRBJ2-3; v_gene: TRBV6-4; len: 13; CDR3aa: ASSHRRGGTDTQY
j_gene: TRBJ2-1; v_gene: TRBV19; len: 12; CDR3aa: ASRSEGFYNEQF
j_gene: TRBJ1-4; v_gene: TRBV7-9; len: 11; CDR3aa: ASRPSGNEKLF
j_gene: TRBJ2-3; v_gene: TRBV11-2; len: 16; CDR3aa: ASRLQGNRPTSTDTQY
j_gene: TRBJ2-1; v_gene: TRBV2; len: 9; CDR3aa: ASKGYYEQF
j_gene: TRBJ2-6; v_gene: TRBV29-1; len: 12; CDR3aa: SVGHFSGANVLT
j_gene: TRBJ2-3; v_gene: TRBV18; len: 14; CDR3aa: ASSPLGGRALDTQY
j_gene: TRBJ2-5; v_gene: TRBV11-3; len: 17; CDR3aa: ASSLGQLGGLAGEETQY
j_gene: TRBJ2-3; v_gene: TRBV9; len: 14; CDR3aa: ASSPLAGGPSDTQY
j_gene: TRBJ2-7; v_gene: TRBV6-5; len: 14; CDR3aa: ASSHARKARGNEQY
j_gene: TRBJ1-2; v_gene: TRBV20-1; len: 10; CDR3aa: SATQGGWGYT
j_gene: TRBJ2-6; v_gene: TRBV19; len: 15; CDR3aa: AWSAPPEWRGADVLT
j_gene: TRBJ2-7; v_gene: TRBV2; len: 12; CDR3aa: ASRREGPEYEQY
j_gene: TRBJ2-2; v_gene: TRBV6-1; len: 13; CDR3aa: ASSEGTGNTGELF
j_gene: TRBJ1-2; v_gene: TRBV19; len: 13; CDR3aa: ASSWTGRSPYGYT
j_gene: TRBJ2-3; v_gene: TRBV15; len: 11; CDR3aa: ATSGPDSHTQY
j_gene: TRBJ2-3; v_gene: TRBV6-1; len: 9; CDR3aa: ASTGLDTQY
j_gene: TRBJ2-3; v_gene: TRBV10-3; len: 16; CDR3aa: AISPDSGEKMVADTQY
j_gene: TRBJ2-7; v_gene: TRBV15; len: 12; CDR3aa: ATSTRQPPYEQY
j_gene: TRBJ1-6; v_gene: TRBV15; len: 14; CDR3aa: ATSSTQGARNSPLH
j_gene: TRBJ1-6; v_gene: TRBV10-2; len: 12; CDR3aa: ATQGDAHNSPLH
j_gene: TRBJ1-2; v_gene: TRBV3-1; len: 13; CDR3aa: ASSQTATANYGYT
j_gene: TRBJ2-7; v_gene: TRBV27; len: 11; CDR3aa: ASRPLGGDREY
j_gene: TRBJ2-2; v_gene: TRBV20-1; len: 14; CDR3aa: SARPSGQVTTGELF
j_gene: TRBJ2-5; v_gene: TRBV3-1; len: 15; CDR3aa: ASSQDPSRGYQETQY
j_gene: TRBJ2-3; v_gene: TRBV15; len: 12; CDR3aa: ATSSSRVTDTQY
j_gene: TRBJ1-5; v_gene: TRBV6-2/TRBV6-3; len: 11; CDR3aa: ASSGTENQPQH
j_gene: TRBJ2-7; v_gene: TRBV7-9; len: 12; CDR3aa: ASSPGQGLYEQH
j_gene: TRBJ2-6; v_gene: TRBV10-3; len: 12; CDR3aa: AINGGSGANVLT
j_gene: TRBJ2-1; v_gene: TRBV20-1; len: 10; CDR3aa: SASLLAGAWF
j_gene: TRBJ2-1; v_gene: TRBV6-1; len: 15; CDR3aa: ASIKRGAGRGNNEQF
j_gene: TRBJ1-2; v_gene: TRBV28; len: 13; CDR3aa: ASSLGGTQPYGYT
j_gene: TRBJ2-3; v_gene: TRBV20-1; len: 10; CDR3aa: SARPSTDTQY
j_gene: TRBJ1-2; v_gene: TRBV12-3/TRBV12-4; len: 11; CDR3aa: ASSFSGGNGYT
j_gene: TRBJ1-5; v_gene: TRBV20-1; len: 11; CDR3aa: SAWTGGNQPQH
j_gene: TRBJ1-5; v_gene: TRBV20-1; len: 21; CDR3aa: SASGATGREQYFGTGNNQPQH
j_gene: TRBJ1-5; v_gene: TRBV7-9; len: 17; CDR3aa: ASSLISSGVEGLNQPQH
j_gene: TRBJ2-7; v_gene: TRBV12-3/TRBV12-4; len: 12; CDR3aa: ASRAGTSSYEQY
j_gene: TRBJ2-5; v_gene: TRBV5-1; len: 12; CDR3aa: ASSLGREEGTQY